Presented here are 25 T cell receptor beta chains from one specimen sequenced in a study of shared clonotypes between healthy human individuals. The method was immunoSEQ multiplex PCR; TCRdb's version includes in-frame clones alone and lacks a portion of them. This table has about 2.4 million clones, 80% to 95% appearing once. The sequenced material came from naive CD4+ T cells from PBMCs. Subset specified: CD45RA+ positively selected. These receptors were collected from a man younger than 35 in good health. Some clones in this sample may be carry-over from other donors' samples.

This sequence joins TRBV5-1 and TRBJ2-2; 8 bases align to TRBD2. CDR3 length: 14 residues. Germline CDR1 and CDR2: SGHRS and YFSETQ. J was trimmed by 1 base and V by 6 bases; bases with no gene match: 2. The CDR3 reads CASNAGGNTGELFF. The CDR3 region has the DNA TGCGCCAGCAATGCGGGAGGGAACACCGGGGAGCTGTTTTTT.

The chain uses TRBV28 and TRBJ2-7; the D gene is possibly TRBD1 (6 bases). The CDR3 consists of 12 residues. V lost 6 bases and J lost 4, with 10 bases in between. Germline V lookup: CDR1 MDHEN, CDR2 SYDVKM. CDR3 in amino acids: CASSMDSYEQYF. CDR3 nucleotides: TGTGCCAGCAGCATGGACAGTTACGAGCAGTACTTC.

V gene TRBV28 combines with J gene TRBJ1-2; D is unresolved. This CDR3 region has 14 residues. Between the trimmed V and J ends, which lost 2 bases and 4 bases, there was a span of 11 bases. The V gene's germline CDR1 is MDHEN and CDR2 SYDVKM. In DNA form, the CDR3 reads TGTGCCAGCAGTTTAGGCGTGAGCCTCTATGGCTACACCTTC. Translating it yields CASSLGVSLYGYTF.

With regard to this clone: Other DNA sequences in this sample translate to the same CDR3. The V gene is TRBV5-6, the J gene TRBJ2-7; TRBD2 is a possible D gene (6 bases). Germline CDR1 and CDR2: SGHDT and YYEEEE. V was shortened by 2 bases and J by 3 bases, with 9 bases between the two germline ends. The CDR3 runs to 13 residues. CDR3 sequence reads: CASSLRRGYEQYF. For the CDR3, the DNA is TGTGCCAGCAGCTTAAGGAGGGGCTACGAGCAGTACTTC.

The chain is built from TRBV15 and TRBJ1-5; 8 nucleotides align to TRBD1. CDR3 size: 16 residues. Germline trimming cut 1 base from V and 4 bases from J; bases unmatched to any gene: 6. CDR1 and CDR2 from the germline V gene are LNHNV and YYDKDF (reference sequence). CDR3 nucleotide sequence: TGTGCCACCAGCAGAGCTGTAGGACAGGGAAATCAGCCCCAGCATTTT. Translating gives CATSRAVGQGNQPQHF.

The chain recombines TRBV28 with TRBJ2-5, with a tentative D call TRBD1 (6 bases). Germline V CDR1 and CDR2: MDHEN, SYDVKM. The CDR3 runs 14 residues. V dropped 1 base and J dropped 7 bases, with 13 bases sitting between them. The CDR3 DNA sequence: TGTGCCAGCAGTTTATCCCTACAGGGTCGGACCCAGTACTTC. It encodes CASSLSLQGRTQYF.

This clone has only one observation. This chain joins TRBV4-2 and TRBJ1-3; D is possibly TRBD1 (6 bases). The CDR3 contains 15 residues. The germline V gene encodes CDR1 LGHNA and CDR2 YNFKEQ. V lost 3 bases and J 0 bases, leaving 9 bases between the germline ends. The CDR3 DNA reads as TGTGCCAGCAGCCAGGACAGAAGCTCTGGAAACACCATATATTTT. Translation: CASSQDRSSGNTIYF.

The gene calls are TRBV7-9 and TRBJ2-7, with a tentative D call TRBD1 (7 bases). The CDR3 has 16 amino acids. Between the trimmed V and J ends, which lost 3 bases and 5 bases, there was a span of 20 bases. Per the germline V gene, CDR1 is SEHNR and CDR2 is FQNEAQ (reference sequence). The CDR3, as DNA: TGTGCCAGCAGCTTCTCCCGACCTCAGGGGGGCGACGAGCAGTACTTC. As protein: CASSFSRPQGGDEQYF.

The V gene is TRBV4-2, the J gene TRBJ2-1, with D possibly matching TRBD2 (5 bases). Germline CDR1 and CDR2: LGHNA and YNFKEQ. This CDR3 contains 16 residues. Trimming cost V 4 bases and J 0 bases, with 13 bases left between them. The DNA for the CDR3 is TGTGCCAGCAGCCGAGACTACAAAATCTCCTACAATGAGCAGTTCTTC. Translating it yields CASSRDYKISYNEQFF.

This clone was detected only once. Distinct nucleotide sequences in the sample also encode this CDR3. The chain carries TRBV9 and TRBJ2-7; D may be TRBD1 or TRBD2 (5 bases each). The germline V and J ends were trimmed by 4 bases and 0 bases, with 11 bases remaining between them. This CDR3 comprises 14 residues. Germline-derived CDR1 and CDR2 are SGDLS and YYNGEE. The CDR3 nucleotides are TGTGCCAGCAGCTTGACCGGGGCCTCCTACGAGCAGTACTTC. Its translation is CASSLTGASYEQYF.

The chain recombines TRBV16 with TRBJ1-4, with D uncertain. The CDR3 is made up of 14 amino acids. From germline, CDR1 is KGHSY and CDR2 FQNENV. With 5 bases removed from V and 8 bases from J, the gap between germline ends came to 15 bases. The CDR3 DNA sequence: TGTGCCAGCAGCTCATCTGGAATCGGCGAAAAACTGTTTTTT. It yields the protein CASSSSGIGEKLFF.

The gene calls are TRBV6-4 and TRBJ2-1, with a possible D match to TRBD2 (6 bases). CDR1 and CDR2 from the germline V gene are MRHNA and SNTAGT. V was clipped by 3 bases and J by 9 bases, with 9 bases between them. The CDR3 is made up of 12 amino acids. DNA for the CDR3: TGTGCCAGCAGTGAGTTGGGAGGTGAGCAGTTCTTC. Its translation: CASSELGGEQFF.

This chain joins TRBV7-2 and TRBJ2-3; 16 bases map to TRBD2. The V segment lost 5 bases and the J segment 3 bases; nucleotides outside the gene matches: 8. This CDR3 comprises 18 residues. Germline V gene data show CDR1 as SGHTA and CDR2 as FQGNSA. The DNA of the CDR3 is TGTGCCAGCAGCCCCGGGACTAGCGGGAGGGTGGTAACAGATACGCAGTATTTT. Translation: CASSPGTSGRVVTDTQYF.

The chain couples TRBV6-5 to TRBJ1-2, with 9 bases matching TRBD1. Germline V gene sequence: CDR1 MNHEY, CDR2 SVGAGI. The CDR3 runs to 14 residues. V shed 6 bases and J 4 bases; nucleotides not matched to a gene: 6. The DNA for the CDR3 is TGTGCCAGCAGGTCGACAGGGGGATCCTATGGCTACACCTTC. Amino acids: CASRSTGGSYGYTF.

On this clone itself: This specimen includes other DNA sequences encoding the same CDR3. This sequence joins TRBV14 and TRBJ2-7; D gene unclear. Germline loops: CDR1 SGHDN, CDR2 FVKESK. CDR3 length: 12 amino acids. The V and J ends lost 1 base and 7 bases respectively, with 8 bases between them. The CDR3 protein is CASSQVGGEQYF. DNA for the CDR3: TGTGCCAGCAGCCAAGTGGGCGGTGAGCAGTACTTC.

The chain has TRBV27 and TRBJ1-5; D ambiguous. The germline gives CDR1 MNHEY, CDR2 SMNVEV (reference sequence). Trimming took 3 bases from V and 2 from J, leaving 8 bases between them. This CDR3 region has 14 residues. The DNA for the CDR3 is TGTGCCAGCAGTTTTGGGAGTGGCAATCAGCCCCAGCATTTT. It specifies CASSFGSGNQPQHF.

This chain connects TRBV23-1 to TRBJ2-4, with TRBD2 as a possible D gene (6 bases). TRBV23-1 is known as an ORF, though its function is uncertain. The CDR3 spans 14 residues. V shed 3 bases and J shed 9 bases, with 15 bases lying between them. The CDR3 loop is CASSHPGGGVIQYF. The CDR3 bases are TGCGCCAGCAGTCATCCAGGAGGAGGGGTCATTCAGTACTTC.

In regard to this clone: The sample has other DNA sequences that encode this CDR3 too. This chain joins TRBV20-1 and TRBJ2-5; D unresolved. This CDR3 comprises 10 residues. V lost 5 bases to trimming and J lost 2 bases, with 3 bases between them. Germline-derived CDR1 and CDR2 are DFQATT and SNEGSKA (reference sequence). The CDR3 bases are TGCAGTGCTGTACAAGAGACCCAGTACTTC. The encoded protein is CSAVQETQYF.

V and J are TRBV28 and TRBJ1-4; weak D call: TRBD1 (6 bases). Germline V lookup: CDR1 MDHEN, CDR2 SYDVKM. V lost 2 bases and J lost 1, with 11 bases in between. This CDR3 has 16 amino acids. CDR3 bases: TGTGCCAGCAGTTTAGGGGGGCCTGGAACTAATGAAAAACTGTTTTTT. Protein product: CASSLGGPGTNEKLFF.

V is TRBV15 and J is TRBJ1-3, with 8 bases lining up with TRBD1. Trimming at V came to 1 base and at J to 2 bases, leaving 4 bases not matched to a gene. CDR3 length: 16 residues. Germline V gene sequence: CDR1 LNHNV, CDR2 YYDKDF (reference sequence). The DNA of the CDR3 is TGTGCCACCAGCAGAGGAGCACAGGGGGCTGGAAACACCATATATTTT. It encodes CATSRGAQGAGNTIYF.

This chain joins TRBV19 and TRBJ2-1, with 9 bases that match TRBD2. The ends lost 4 bases at V and 5 bases at J; junction bases unmatched: 9. The CDR3 has 16 amino acids. CDR1 LNHDA and CDR2 SQIVND come from the germline V gene (reference sequence). The chain's CDR3 is CASSRVGSGSHNEQFF. The CDR3 region has the DNA TGTGCCAGTAGTAGGGTGGGTAGCGGGAGCCACAATGAGCAGTTCTTC.

The rearrangement links TRBV5-1 to TRBJ2-3, with a possible D match to TRBD2 (6 bases). Trimming removed 3 bases from V and 2 bases from J, with 13 bases in between. The CDR3 consists of 15 residues. Germline V gene lookup returns CDR1 SGHRS and CDR2 YFSETQ. This chain's CDR3 is CASSWTGSFTDTQYF. The DNA for the CDR3 is TGCGCCAGCAGCTGGACCGGGAGCTTCACAGATACGCAGTATTTT.

The chain carries TRBV12-5 and TRBJ1-5, with D uncertain. Trimming took 9 bases from V and 5 from J, leaving 26 bases between them. Germline CDR1 reads LGHNT; CDR2 reads FRNRAP. This CDR3 contains 17 residues. This CDR3 is CARATLFGPPPDQPQHF. The CDR3 DNA sequence: TGTGCTAGGGCCACTTTGTTTGGACCGCCACCGGATCAGCCCCAGCATTTT. Variable domain in full (rest from reference TRBV12-5 and TRBJ1-5): DARVTQTPRHKVTEMGQEVTMRCQPILGHNTVFWYRQTMMQGLELLAYFRNRAPLDDSGMPKDRFSAEMPDATLATLKIQPSEPRDSAVYFCARATLFGPPPDQPQHFGDGTRLSIL.

CDR3 region: CASSLTEAGTDTQYF. The DNA for the CDR3 is TGCGCCAGCAGCTTAACAGAGGCCGGCACAGATACGCAGTATTTT. The rearrangement uses TRBV5-1 and TRBJ2-3; D ambiguous. The CDR3 is made up of 15 amino acids. V was cut by 2 bases and J by 1 base, with 11 bases left in between. Germline V CDR1 and CDR2: SGHRS, YFSETQ.

The rearrangement uses TRBV5-6 and TRBJ2-7, with 8 bases aligning to TRBD2. V trimming: 4 bases; J trimming: 2 bases; junction bases outside the gene matches: 8. The CDR3 has 15 residues. Germline V gene lookup returns CDR1 SGHDT and CDR2 YYEEEE. The CDR3 here is CASSLRLARTYEQYF. DNA for the CDR3: TGTGCCAGCAGCCTACGACTAGCGAGAACCTACGAGCAGTACTTC.